These T cell receptor beta chains were read from a single sample in a study of T cell responses to AZD1222 COVID-19 vaccine. Only in-frame clones appear in the TCRdb table, and some are missing; sequencing was by immunoSEQ multiplex PCR. Among approximately 45,000 clones listed, approximately 88% were seen once. The sample consisted of peripheral blood, taken 28 days after the second AZD1222 dose. All receptors derive from an adult who received the AZD1222 COVID-19 vaccine. The CDR3 runs from the conserved cysteine through the conserved F or W. The order of the fields is J gene, clone size, V gene, CDR3 protein. Some rows have no size entry. The others give once, few or many, or a class for an expanded clone.

j_call: TRBJ1-1; clone_size: -; v_call: TRBV6-1; cdr3_aa: CASSEGPRVTEAFF
j_call: TRBJ2-7; clone_size: -; v_call: TRBV7-8; cdr3_aa: CASSPRDRDYEQYF
j_call: TRBJ1-5; clone_size: -; v_call: TRBV19; cdr3_aa: CASSPGQELNQPQHF
j_call: TRBJ2-2; clone_size: once; v_call: TRBV5-1; cdr3_aa: CASSEGTGGLTGELFF
j_call: TRBJ1-3; clone_size: -; v_call: TRBV5-1; cdr3_aa: CASSLEAGGGNTIYF
j_call: TRBJ1-2; clone_size: -; v_call: TRBV30; cdr3_aa: CAWRGQGVDGYTF
j_call: TRBJ1-3; clone_size: -; v_call: TRBV5-1; cdr3_aa: CASSLEHQSAGNTIYF
j_call: TRBJ1-6; clone_size: -; v_call: TRBV3-1/TRBV3-2; cdr3_aa: CASSQVNSPLHF
j_call: TRBJ2-3; clone_size: -; v_call: TRBV11-2; cdr3_aa: CASSLPTDTQYF
j_call: TRBJ1-2; clone_size: medium-sized; v_call: TRBV11-2; cdr3_aa: CASSPSGVRYGYTF
j_call: TRBJ1-1; clone_size: -; v_call: TRBV29-1; cdr3_aa: CSAPFVGEAFF
j_call: TRBJ2-1; clone_size: -; v_call: TRBV6-2/TRBV6-3; cdr3_aa: CASSRDVGSVEQFF
j_call: TRBJ1-1; clone_size: -; v_call: TRBV14; cdr3_aa: CASSRTPAPNTEAFF
j_call: TRBJ2-7; clone_size: -; v_call: TRBV6-2/TRBV6-3; cdr3_aa: CASSSKRYEQYF
j_call: TRBJ1-2; clone_size: once; v_call: TRBV6-5; cdr3_aa: CASQRGGVPPLGYTF
j_call: TRBJ2-3; clone_size: -; v_call: TRBV19; cdr3_aa: CASSEHPGQGDTDTQYF
j_call: TRBJ2-5; clone_size: -; v_call: TRBV3-1/TRBV3-2; cdr3_aa: CASSHDPGTMETQYF
j_call: TRBJ2-5; clone_size: -; v_call: TRBV9; cdr3_aa: CASSVGAGGEETQYF
j_call: TRBJ2-5; clone_size: few; v_call: TRBV7-3; cdr3_aa: CASSLTAGGPQETQYF
j_call: TRBJ2-3; clone_size: -; v_call: TRBV30; cdr3_aa: CAWSRKGPYTDTQYF
j_call: TRBJ2-1; clone_size: once; v_call: TRBV9; cdr3_aa: CASSVGLGRIINSYNEQFF
j_call: TRBJ1-5; clone_size: -; v_call: TRBV4-2; cdr3_aa: CASSQGAPGQGTGAQHF
j_call: TRBJ2-7; clone_size: -; v_call: TRBV15; cdr3_aa: CATSSRSHEQYF
j_call: TRBJ2-1; clone_size: once; v_call: TRBV15; cdr3_aa: CATSRDLGQGAQEQFF
j_call: TRBJ2-3; clone_size: -; v_call: TRBV7-3; cdr3_aa: CASSLNPVGNADTQYF
j_call: TRBJ1-4; clone_size: -; v_call: TRBV12-3/TRBV12-4; cdr3_aa: CASSPPYGEKLFF
j_call: TRBJ1-2; clone_size: -; v_call: TRBV5-1; cdr3_aa: CASSLGGQNGYTF
j_call: TRBJ2-7; clone_size: few; v_call: TRBV12-5; cdr3_aa: CASGRVETYEQYF
j_call: TRBJ2-7; clone_size: -; v_call: TRBV15; cdr3_aa: CATTSGTPGYEQYF
j_call: TRBJ2-7; clone_size: -; v_call: TRBV7-9; cdr3_aa: CASGTLTGGAYLLREQYF
j_call: TRBJ2-5; clone_size: once; v_call: TRBV30; cdr3_aa: CAWRPGARKGETQYF
j_call: TRBJ2-5; clone_size: -; v_call: TRBV9; cdr3_aa: CASSPGLAGGQETQYF
j_call: TRBJ2-3; clone_size: -; v_call: TRBV9; cdr3_aa: CASSVGSSGGITDTQYF
j_call: TRBJ1-4; clone_size: once; v_call: TRBV30; cdr3_aa: CAWSPRGANEKLFF
j_call: TRBJ2-7; clone_size: once; v_call: TRBV20-1; cdr3_aa: CSASSGQASYEQYF
j_call: TRBJ1-1; clone_size: -; v_call: TRBV19; cdr3_aa: CASSTAFTEAFF
j_call: TRBJ1-1; clone_size: -; v_call: TRBV7-6; cdr3_aa: CASSYRDGGRGMNTEAFF
j_call: TRBJ2-2; clone_size: -; v_call: TRBV6-5; cdr3_aa: CASRPWTGELFF
j_call: TRBJ1-1; clone_size: -; v_call: TRBV12-3/TRBV12-4; cdr3_aa: CASRVAGGTEAFF
j_call: TRBJ2-6; clone_size: -; v_call: TRBV18; cdr3_aa: CASSQTSGISGANVLTF
j_call: TRBJ1-1; clone_size: few; v_call: TRBV12-5; cdr3_aa: CASDMGQSGNEAFF
j_call: TRBJ1-3; clone_size: -; v_call: TRBV19; cdr3_aa: CASKAGLNTIYF
j_call: TRBJ1-2; clone_size: -; v_call: TRBV28; cdr3_aa: CASSTSRGNYGYTF
j_call: TRBJ2-7; clone_size: once; v_call: TRBV11-2; cdr3_aa: CASSLEGYYGKQYF
j_call: TRBJ2-1; clone_size: -; v_call: TRBV3-1/TRBV3-2; cdr3_aa: CASSPLAGVSEQFF
j_call: TRBJ2-7; clone_size: once; v_call: TRBV15; cdr3_aa: CATSRDWGSGRSSYEQYF
j_call: TRBJ2-7; clone_size: -; v_call: TRBV28; cdr3_aa: CASSPGTGPYEQYF
j_call: TRBJ2-1; clone_size: -; v_call: TRBV30; cdr3_aa: CAWALAAYNEQFF
j_call: TRBJ2-2; clone_size: -; v_call: TRBV5-5; cdr3_aa: CASSLAYGTSGTGGELFF
j_call: TRBJ2-1; clone_size: -; v_call: TRBV7-3; cdr3_aa: CASSLTSASSEQFF
j_call: TRBJ1-6; clone_size: -; v_call: TRBV19; cdr3_aa: CASSISVAGRHSPLHF